This T cell receptor beta chain was recorded in a study of early T cells in non-severe SARS-CoV-2 infection. This clonotype appeared a few times. One entry per CDR3 protein results from TCRdb running MiXCR on the 5' RACE reads. The repertoire holds around 33,000 distinct CDR3 sequences, with about 6.7% as singletons. Deletions cut 1 base from V and 8 bases from J, with 8 bases between. Germline V gene sequence: CDR1 SNHLY, CDR2 FYNNEI. There are 13 residues in the CDR3. The TCR sequence derives from an adult who was a healthcare worker with PCR-confirmed SARS-CoV-2 infection or an uninfected control (not recorded which). The J gene is TRBJ2-2, the V gene TRBV2; D uncertain. What was sequenced was whole blood. CDR3 coding DNA: TGTGCCAGCAGTGAAGTAAGGTCTGGGGAGCTGTTTTTT. Translating it yields CASSEVRSGELFF. The whole variable domain, filled in from reference TRBV2 and TRBJ2-2, reads EPEVTQTPSHQVTQMGQEVILRCVPISNHLYFYWYRQILGQKVEFLVSFYNNEISEKSEIFDDQFSVERPDGSNFTLKIRSTKLEDSAMYFCASSEVRSGELFFGEGSRLTVL.